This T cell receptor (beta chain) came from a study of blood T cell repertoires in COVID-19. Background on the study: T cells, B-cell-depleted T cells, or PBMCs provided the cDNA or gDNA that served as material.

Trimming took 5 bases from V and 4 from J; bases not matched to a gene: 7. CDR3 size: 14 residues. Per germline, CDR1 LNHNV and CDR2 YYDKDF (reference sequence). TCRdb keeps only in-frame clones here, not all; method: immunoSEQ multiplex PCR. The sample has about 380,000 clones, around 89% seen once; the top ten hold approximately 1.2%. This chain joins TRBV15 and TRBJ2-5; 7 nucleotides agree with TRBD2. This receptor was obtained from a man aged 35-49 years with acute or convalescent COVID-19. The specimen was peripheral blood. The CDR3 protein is CATSGPGRGETQYF. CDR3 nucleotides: TGTGCCACCAGCGGTCCAGGGAGGGGAGAGACCCAGTACTTC.